This TCR beta chain was identified in a study of T cells in women clearing cervical HPV infection. The CDR3 is 15 amino acids. Looked up from germline, CDR1 is LNHDA and CDR2 is SQIVND (reference sequence). The study, taken as a whole, reports: Cases and controls were distinguished at AUC 0.83 by richness and V genes. Richness differences could reflect unmeasured T-cell content per sample. CIN3+ cases had significantly higher TCR richness than controls; evenness did not differ.

All donors had a single incident cervical HPV16 infection, not prevalent. Notes on this clone: Its antigen is not known. The missing CDR3 end, 3 residues past where the read stops, is filled in from the germline J gene.

Libraries were prepared by immunoSEQ multiplex PCR; TCRdb keeps only in-frame clonotypes and omits some of them. The sample includes tens of thousands of clones. Source material: blood buffy coat. The receptor was derived from a woman between 18 and 69 years old with a cervical HPV16 infection that either progressed to CIN3+ or cleared (not recorded which). This chain uses TRBV19 with TRBJ1-2, with a possible D match to TRBD1 (6 bases). The CDR3 protein is CASSSGTLVSYDYTF. The covered CDR3 bases are TGTGCCAGTAGTTCCGGGACATTAGTCTCCTACGAC.